This entry describes one T cell receptor beta chain. The record originates from a study of blood T cell repertoires in COVID-19. Germline trimming cut 4 bases from V and 7 bases from J; bases unmatched to any gene: 9. Germline lookup yields CDR1 MGHRA and CDR2 YSYEKL. This CDR3 region has 14 residues. Using immunoSEQ multiplex PCR, the repertoire was profiled, and TCRdb retains in-frame clones only, with some absent. The sample holds roughly 190,000 clones, approximately 87% seen once. The sequencing input was peripheral blood. This clonotype was sampled from a man younger than 35 with active or convalescent COVID-19. J is TRBJ1-1 and V is TRBV4-1; TRBD1 agrees at 7 bases. CDR3 bases: TGCGCCAGCAGCCGCGAAAGGGGGCATAGTGAAGCTTTCTTT. As protein: CASSRERGHSEAFF.